These 7 T cell receptor beta chains share one sample of origin, sequenced in a study of blood T cell repertoires in COVID-19. Profiled with immunoSEQ multiplex PCR; TCRdb holds only in-frame clones, not every one. Here the sample spans roughly 400,000 clones, about 88% being singletons. The sample comprised PBMCs or T cells enriched from blood (not recorded which). The receptors were gathered from a woman in her late teens or twenties who had been exposed to COVID-19.

This rearrangement joins TRBV4-1 to TRBJ2-1, with 9 bases identical to TRBD2. V lost 3 bases to trimming and J lost 3 bases; unmatched junction nucleotides: 9. The CDR3 is 17 residues long. Germline V CDR1 and CDR2: MGHRA, YSYEKL. The CDR3 reads CASSQLLAGAVYNEQFF. CDR3 in DNA: TGCGCCAGCAGCCAGTTATTAGCGGGAGCAGTCTACAATGAGCAGTTCTTC.

The chain joins TRBV7-6 to TRBJ1-1; D not resolved. V gave up 6 bases and J gave up 0 bases, with 8 bases separating them. Germline values: CDR1 SGHVS, CDR2 FNYEAQ. This CDR3 is 13 amino acids long. The CDR3 loop reads CASSTGVNTEAFF. The CDR3 bases are TGTGCCAGCAGTACCGGGGTGAACACTGAAGCTTTCTTT.

This sequence joins TRBV9 and TRBJ2-1; tentative D call: TRBD1 (6 bases). This CDR3 is 16 amino acids long. Germline V gene data show CDR1 as SGDLS and CDR2 as YYNGEE. Trimming stripped 0 bases from V and 5 bases from J, with 15 bases between. The CDR3 DNA is TGTGCCAGCAGCGTAGATGGGGGCTTTGGGGACAATGAGCAGTTCTTC. Its protein is CASSVDGGFGDNEQFF.

The chain carries TRBV5-6 and TRBJ2-5; 10 bases match TRBD2. CDR1 and CDR2 from the germline V gene are SGHDT and YYEEEE. With V trimmed by 2 bases and J by 5 bases, 3 bases remained unmatched. There are 14 residues in the CDR3. This CDR3 is CASSLLAGLETQYF. For the CDR3, the DNA is TGTGCCAGCAGCTTACTAGCGGGATTGGAGACCCAGTACTTC.

The chain recombines TRBV10-2 with TRBJ2-7; 9 nucleotides line up with TRBD2. J lost 0 bases, V lost 6 bases, and 6 bases had no gene match. The CDR3 is 15 residues long. The germline gives CDR1 WSHSY, CDR2 SAAADI. CDR3: CASSVTSGGSYEQYF. The CDR3 DNA reads as TGCGCCAGCAGCGTGACTAGCGGAGGCTCCTACGAGCAGTACTTC.

The chain uses TRBV19 and TRBJ2-1; 9 bases agree with TRBD2. The CDR3 contains 14 residues. The V gene end was trimmed by 5 bases and the J gene end by 7 bases; junction bases not matched to a gene: 6. In germline, CDR1 is LNHDA, CDR2 SQIVND (reference sequence). The CDR3 bases are TGTGCCAGTAGTCGTTCTAGCGGGGTAAATGAGCAGTTCTTC. This encodes CASSRSSGVNEQFF.

This clone showed up just a few times. This rearrangement joins TRBV28 to TRBJ1-2, with 8 positions matching TRBD1. The CDR3 is 15 amino acids. The ends lost 5 bases at V and 0 bases at J; junction bases unmatched: 5. CDR1 MDHEN and CDR2 SYDVKM come from the germline V gene. CDR3 residues: CASSARQGTNYGYTF. The CDR3, as DNA: TGTGCCAGCAGTGCACGACAGGGGACTAACTATGGCTACACCTTC.